This T cell receptor beta chain was captured in a study of cytomegalovirus exposure and HLA in healthy donors. Study in general: The early release's HLA-typed donors yielded some 85 million unique TCRs. General study results and limits: Indistinguishable V segments such as TRBV6-2 and TRBV6-3 were excluded. Reported performance of the classifier showed diagnosis of cytomegalovirus status with high specificity and sensitivity. In a later analysis, most CMV-associated TCR beta chains appeared HLA-restricted.

There are a few counts of this clone. Its matching antigen is unknown. V was clipped by 6 bases and J by 7 bases, with 9 bases between them. The CDR3 is made up of 12 amino acids. Per germline, CDR1 MNHNS and CDR2 SASEGT. PCR was performed using 60 Vbeta and 13 Jbeta primers. Using immunoSEQ multiplex PCR, the repertoire was profiled, and TCRdb retains in-frame clones only, with some absent. The repertoire includes some 60,000 clones, around 87% of them detected once, and more than 1.4% sits in the top ten. The chain is built from TRBV6-1 and TRBJ1-4; D unclear. The TCR was taken from a man aged 18 to 29 in good health and CMV-seronegative. The sequencing sample was made of PBMCs. The CDR3 bases are TGTGCCAGCAGCCACCTGAGTGAAAAACTGTTTTTT. This codes for CASSHLSEKLFF.